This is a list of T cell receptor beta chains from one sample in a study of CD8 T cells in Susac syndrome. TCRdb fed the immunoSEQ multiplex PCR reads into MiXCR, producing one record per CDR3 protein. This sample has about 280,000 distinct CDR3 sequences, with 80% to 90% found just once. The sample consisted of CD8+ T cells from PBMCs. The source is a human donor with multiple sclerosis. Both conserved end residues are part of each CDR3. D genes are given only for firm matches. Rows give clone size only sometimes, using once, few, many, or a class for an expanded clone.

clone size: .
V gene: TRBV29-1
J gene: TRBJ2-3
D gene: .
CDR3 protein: CSVPLLVGFSTDTQYF
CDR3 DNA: TGCAGCGTCCCGTTGTTAGTGGGTTTTAGCACAGATACGCAGTATTTT

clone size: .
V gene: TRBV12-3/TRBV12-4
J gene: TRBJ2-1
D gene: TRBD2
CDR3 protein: CASSWTSGRNPHEQFF
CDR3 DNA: TGTGCCAGCAGTTGGACTAGCGGGAGAAATCCACATGAGCAGTTCTTC

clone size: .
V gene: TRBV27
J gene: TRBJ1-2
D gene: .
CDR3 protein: CASSPFGLNYGYTF
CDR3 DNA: TGTGCCAGCAGTCCTTTCGGACTGAACTATGGCTACACCTTC

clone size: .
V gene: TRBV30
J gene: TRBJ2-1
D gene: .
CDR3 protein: CAWSVLPYNEQFF
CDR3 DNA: TGTGCCTGGAGTGTACTGCCCTACAATGAGCAGTTCTTC

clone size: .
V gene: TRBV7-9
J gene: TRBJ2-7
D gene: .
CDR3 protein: CASSSPDRAYEQYF
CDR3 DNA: TGTGCCAGCAGCTCCCCGGACCGTGCCTACGAGCAGTACTTC

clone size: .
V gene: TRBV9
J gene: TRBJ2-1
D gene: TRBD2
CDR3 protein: CASSALRGLAGVSSYNEQFF
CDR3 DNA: TGTGCCAGCAGCGCCTTACGAGGACTAGCGGGAGTCAGCTCCTACAATGAGCAGTTCTTC

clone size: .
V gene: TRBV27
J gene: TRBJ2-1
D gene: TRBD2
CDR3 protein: CASFGLAGGQVSYNEQFF
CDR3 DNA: TGTGCCAGCTTCGGACTAGCGGGAGGACAGGTATCCTACAATGAGCAGTTCTTC

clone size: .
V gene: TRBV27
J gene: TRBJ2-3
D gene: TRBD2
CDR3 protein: CASVLAGPTDTQYF
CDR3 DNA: TGTGCCAGCGTTTTAGCGGGCCCCACAGATACGCAGTATTTT

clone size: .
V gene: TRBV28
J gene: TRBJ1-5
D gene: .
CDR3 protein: CASSLASTGIQPQHF
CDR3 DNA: TGTGCCAGCAGTTTAGCCTCCACAGGGATCCAGCCCCAGCATTTT

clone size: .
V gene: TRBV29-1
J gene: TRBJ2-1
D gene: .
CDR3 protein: CSVAYGGRYNEQFF
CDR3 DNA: TGCAGCGTTGCATACGGGGGAAGATACAATGAGCAGTTCTTC

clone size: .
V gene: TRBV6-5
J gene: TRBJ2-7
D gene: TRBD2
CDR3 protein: CASSYSSGRSYEQYF
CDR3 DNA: TGTGCCAGCAGTTACTCGAGCGGGAGATCCTACGAGCAGTACTTC

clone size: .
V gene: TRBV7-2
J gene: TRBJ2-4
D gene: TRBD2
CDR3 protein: CASSRRTSGDIGQYF
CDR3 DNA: TGTGCCAGCAGCCGACGGACTAGCGGGGATATTGGTCAGTACTTC

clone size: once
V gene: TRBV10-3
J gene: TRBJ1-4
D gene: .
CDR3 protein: CAISEGGEKLFF
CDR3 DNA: TGTGCCATCAGTGAGGGCGGGGAAAAACTGTTTTTT

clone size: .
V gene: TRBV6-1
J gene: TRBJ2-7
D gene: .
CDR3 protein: CASSLRSGVDEQYF
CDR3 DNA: TGTGCCAGCAGTCTCCGGAGTGGAGTCGACGAGCAGTACTTC

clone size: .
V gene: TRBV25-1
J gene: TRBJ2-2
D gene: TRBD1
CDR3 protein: CASKTGSGELFF
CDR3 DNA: TGTGCCAGCAAGACAGGGTCCGGGGAGCTGTTTTTT

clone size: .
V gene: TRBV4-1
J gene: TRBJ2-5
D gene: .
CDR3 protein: CASRGGPQQETQYF
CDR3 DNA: TGCGCCAGCCGCGGAGGCCCCCAGCAAGAGACCCAGTACTTC

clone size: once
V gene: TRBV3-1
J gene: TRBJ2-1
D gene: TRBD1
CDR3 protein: CASSQLAGGNEQFF
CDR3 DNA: TGTGCCAGCAGCCAATTGGCAGGGGGAAATGAGCAGTTCTTC

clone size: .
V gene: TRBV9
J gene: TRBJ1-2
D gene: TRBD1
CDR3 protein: CASSVGQGEYRGYTF
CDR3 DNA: TGTGCCAGCAGCGTGGGACAGGGAGAGTACAGGGGCTACACCTTC

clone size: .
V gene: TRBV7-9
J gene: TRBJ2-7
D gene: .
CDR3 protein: CASSLDVDGYYEQYF
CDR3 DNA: TGTGCCAGCAGCTTAGACGTGGATGGCTACTACGAGCAGTACTTC

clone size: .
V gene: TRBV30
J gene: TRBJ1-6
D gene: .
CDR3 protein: CAWSPDSGGFSPLHF
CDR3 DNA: TGTGCCTGGAGTCCGGACAGTGGGGGATTTTCACCCCTCCACTTT

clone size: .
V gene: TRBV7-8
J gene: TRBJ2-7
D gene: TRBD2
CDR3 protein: CASIEAGGPTYEQYF
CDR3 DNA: TGTGCCAGCATCGAAGCGGGAGGGCCCACCTACGAGCAGTACTTC

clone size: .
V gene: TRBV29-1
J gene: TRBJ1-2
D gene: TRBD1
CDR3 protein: CSASPGQGATGYTF
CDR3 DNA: TGCAGCGCTTCCCCGGGACAGGGGGCTACTGGCTACACCTTC

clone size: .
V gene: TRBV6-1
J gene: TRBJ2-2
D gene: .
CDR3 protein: CASSELPGESTGELFF
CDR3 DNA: TGTGCCAGCAGTGAACTACCAGGGGAGAGCACCGGGGAGCTGTTTTTT

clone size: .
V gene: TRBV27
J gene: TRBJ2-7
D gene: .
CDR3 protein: CASSFNGVDEQYF
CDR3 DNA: TGTGCCAGCAGTTTTAATGGGGTGGACGAGCAGTACTTC

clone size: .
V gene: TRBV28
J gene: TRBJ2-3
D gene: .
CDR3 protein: CASRPATGAQSTDTQYF
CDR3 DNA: TGTGCCAGCAGACCAGCTACCGGGGCACAAAGCACAGATACGCAGTATTTT

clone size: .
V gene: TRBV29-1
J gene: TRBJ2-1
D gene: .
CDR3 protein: CSVRGNEQFF
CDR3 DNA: TGCAGCGTTCGTGGCAATGAGCAGTTCTTC

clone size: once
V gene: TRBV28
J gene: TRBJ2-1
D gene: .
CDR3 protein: CASSLLGVGSYNEQFF
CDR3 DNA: TGTGCCAGCAGTTTATTGGGGGTCGGCTCCTACAATGAGCAGTTCTTC

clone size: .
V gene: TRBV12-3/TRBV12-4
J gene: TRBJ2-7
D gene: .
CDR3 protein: CASSWGVTYEQYF
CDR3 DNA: TGTGCCAGCAGTTGGGGGGTAACCTACGAGCAGTACTTC

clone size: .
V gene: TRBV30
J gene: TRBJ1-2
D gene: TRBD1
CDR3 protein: CAWSPSTGIYGYTF
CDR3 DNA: TGTGCCTGGAGTCCCTCGACAGGGATTTATGGCTACACCTTC

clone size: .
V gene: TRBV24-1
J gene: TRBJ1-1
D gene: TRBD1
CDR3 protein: CATSDYGTDEAFF
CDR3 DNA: TGTGCCACCAGTGATTATGGGACAGATGAAGCTTTCTTT

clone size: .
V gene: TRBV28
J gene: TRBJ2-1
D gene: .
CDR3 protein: CASSSSGTENEQFF
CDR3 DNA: TGTGCCAGCAGTTCCTCCGGGACCGAGAATGAGCAGTTCTTC

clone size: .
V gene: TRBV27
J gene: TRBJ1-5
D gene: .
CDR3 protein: CASRLNSNQPQHF
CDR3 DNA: TGTGCCAGCAGACTAAATAGCAATCAGCCCCAGCATTTT

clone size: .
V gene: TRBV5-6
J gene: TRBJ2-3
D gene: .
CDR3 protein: CASSLGNLGRGTDTQYF
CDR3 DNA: TGTGCCAGCAGCTTGGGAAATCTAGGTCGGGGCACAGATACGCAGTATTTT

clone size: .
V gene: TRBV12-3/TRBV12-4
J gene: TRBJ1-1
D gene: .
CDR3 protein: CASRTLGSNTEAFF
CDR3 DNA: TGTGCCAGCAGGACCCTAGGATCGAACACTGAAGCTTTCTTT

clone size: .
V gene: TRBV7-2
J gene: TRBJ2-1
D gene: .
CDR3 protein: CASSLGGLSEVGEQFF
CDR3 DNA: TGTGCCAGCAGCTTAGGGGGACTTAGCGAGGTCGGTGAGCAGTTCTTC

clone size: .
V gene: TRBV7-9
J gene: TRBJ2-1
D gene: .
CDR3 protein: CASSSRDKPYNEQFF
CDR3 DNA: TGTGCCAGCAGCTCCCGGGACAAGCCCTACAATGAGCAGTTCTTC

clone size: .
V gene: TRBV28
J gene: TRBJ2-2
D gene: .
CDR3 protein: CASSFIGSGELFF
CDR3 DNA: TGTGCCAGCAGTTTTATTGGATCTGGGGAGCTGTTTTTT

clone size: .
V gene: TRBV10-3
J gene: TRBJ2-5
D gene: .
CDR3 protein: CAISEPQETQYF
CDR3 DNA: TGTGCCATCAGTGAGCCTCAAGAGACCCAGTACTTC

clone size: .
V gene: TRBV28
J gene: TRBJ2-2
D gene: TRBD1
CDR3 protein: CASSYGTGESSGELFF
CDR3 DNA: TGTGCCAGCAGCTACGGGACAGGGGAGTCATCCGGGGAGCTGTTTTTT

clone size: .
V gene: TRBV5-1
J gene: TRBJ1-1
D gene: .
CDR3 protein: CASSLAYRAMNTEAFF
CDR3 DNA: TGCGCCAGCAGCTTGGCCTACAGGGCCATGAACACTGAAGCTTTCTTT

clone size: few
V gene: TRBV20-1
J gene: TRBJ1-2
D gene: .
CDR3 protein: CSARGFDGYTF
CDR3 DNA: TGCAGTGCTAGAGGGTTCGATGGCTACACCTTC

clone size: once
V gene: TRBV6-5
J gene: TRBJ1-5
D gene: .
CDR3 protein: CASSSYLGEDQPQHF
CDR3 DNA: TGTGCCAGCAGTTCCTACCTCGGGGAGGATCAGCCCCAGCATTTT

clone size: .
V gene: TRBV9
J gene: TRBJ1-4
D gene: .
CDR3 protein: CASSSRTASNEKLFF
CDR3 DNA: TGTGCCAGCAGCTCTCGTACAGCGTCTAATGAAAAACTGTTTTTT

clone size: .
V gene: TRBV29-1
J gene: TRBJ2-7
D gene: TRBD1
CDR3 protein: CSVEITGGEQYF
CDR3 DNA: TGCAGCGTTGAAATCACAGGGGGCGAGCAGTACTTC

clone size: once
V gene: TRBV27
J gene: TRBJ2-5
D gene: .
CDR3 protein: CASSLEGREWETQYF
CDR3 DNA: TGTGCCAGCAGTTTAGAGGGCAGGGAGTGGGAGACCCAGTACTTC

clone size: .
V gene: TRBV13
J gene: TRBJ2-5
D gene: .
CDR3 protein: CASSLLLAETQYF
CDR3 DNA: TGTGCCAGCAGCTTATTGTTAGCGGAGACCCAGTACTTC

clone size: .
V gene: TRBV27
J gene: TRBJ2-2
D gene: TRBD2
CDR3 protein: CASSWAGGTGELFF
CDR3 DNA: TGTGCCAGCAGTTGGGCGGGGGGCACCGGGGAGCTGTTTTTT

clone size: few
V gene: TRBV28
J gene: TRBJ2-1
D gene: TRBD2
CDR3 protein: CASSTGREEQFF
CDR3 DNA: TGTGCCAGCAGTACGGGGAGGGAGGAGCAGTTCTTC